Shown below are 24 T cell receptor beta chains from a single sample sequenced in a study of control samples from healthy donors and cancer patients. Produced via immunoSEQ multiplex PCR; TCRdb's table is partial and in-frame only. The profile shows over 80,000 clones, almost 85% of them singletons. Material for sequencing was blood. Receptor source: a man in his fifties or sixties in good health.

For the CDR3, the DNA is TGTGCCAGCAGCTTAGGGGGCCGCCGCGATGAGCAGTTCTTC. Residues: CASSLGGRRDEQFF. The rearrangement links TRBV11-3 to TRBJ2-1; D might be TRBD1 (5 bases). CDR1 and CDR2 from the germline V gene are SGHNT and YENEEA. Trimming took 1 base from V and 8 from J, leaving 12 bases between them. The CDR3 consists of 14 residues. Based on the CDR3 plus reference TRBV11-3 and TRBJ2-1, the full variable domain is EAGVVQSPRYKIIEKKQPVAFWCNPISGHNTLYWYLQNLGQGPELLIRYENEEAVDDSQLPKDRFSAERLKGVDSTLKIQPAELGDSAVYLCASSLGGRRDEQFFGPGTRLTVL.

This clone has more than one count but fewer than ten. The rearrangement uses TRBV19 and TRBJ1-5, with TRBD1 matching over 7 bases. The germline gives CDR1 LNHDA, CDR2 SQIVND (reference sequence). CDR3 size: 15 residues. Unmatched junction bases numbered 12, after V lost 6 bases and J lost 7 bases. CDR3 sequence reads: CASRNTGVGGQPQHF. The CDR3 DNA follows: TGTGCCAGTAGAAACACAGGGGTTGGGGGGCAGCCCCAGCATTTT.

The V call is TRBV5-1, the J call TRBJ1-1; 7 nucleotides line up with TRBD1. The CDR3 is made up of 15 amino acids. In germline, CDR1 is SGHRS, CDR2 YFSETQ. With V trimmed by 0 bases and J by 4 bases, 6 bases remained unmatched. The CDR3 spells CASSLGSAGGTEAFF. The CDR3 coding sequence is TGCGCCAGCAGCTTGGGCTCGGCAGGGGGCACTGAAGCTTTCTTT.

The chain combines TRBV5-1 with TRBJ2-1; D perhaps matches TRBD1 (7 bases). This CDR3 has 17 amino acids. CDR1 is SGHRS, CDR2 YFSETQ, per germline. Trimming took off 0 bases at V and 6 bases at J, with 19 bases between the two ends. In DNA, the CDR3 is TGCGCCAGCAGCTTGGCCGACTACTACAGGGGAGGCAATGAGCAGTTCTTC. This gives the protein CASSLADYYRGGNEQFF.

The gene calls are TRBV20-1 and TRBJ2-5, with unresolved D. Germline CDR1 reads DFQATT; CDR2 reads SNEGSKA (reference sequence). CDR3 length: 10 amino acids. Trimming pared 5 bases from V and 2 bases from J, leaving 3 bases between. The CDR3 DNA follows: TGCAGTGCTTCACAAGAGACCCAGTACTTC. Its translation: CSASQETQYF.

This chain uses TRBV5-1 with TRBJ2-3; D gene ambiguous. In germline, CDR1 is SGHRS, CDR2 YFSETQ. This CDR3 spans 14 amino acids. Trimming took off 6 bases at V and 3 bases at J, with 14 bases between the two ends. The CDR3 DNA sequence: TGCGCCAGCACGAGCGAGCGACCAACAGATACGCAGTATTTT. Protein sequence: CASTSERPTDTQYF.

This chain connects TRBV10-3 to TRBJ1-4; a weak D match, TRBD1 (5 bases). CDR3 length equals 13 residues. V was clipped by 2 bases and J by 7 bases, with 8 bases between them. The germline V gene encodes CDR1 ENHRY and CDR2 SYGVKD. The CDR3: CAISEPRVEKLFF. CDR3 nucleotide sequence: TGTGCCATCAGTGAGCCCAGGGTTGAAAAACTGTTTTTT.

The rearrangement links TRBV5-1 to TRBJ1-6; D may be TRBD1 (6 bases). Trimming left V 2 bases short and J 8 bases short, with 14 bases between. This CDR3 has 15 residues. The germline V gene encodes CDR1 SGHRS and CDR2 YFSETQ. CDR3 sequence: CASSLRTAKDSPLHF. CDR3 DNA sequence: TGCGCCAGCAGCTTACGGACAGCTAAGGATTCACCCCTCCACTTT. Full variable domain (rest looked up from reference TRBV5-1 and TRBJ1-6): KAGVTQTPRYLIKTRGQQVTLSCSPISGHRSVSWYQQTPGQGLQFLFEYFSETQRNKGNFPGRFSGRQFSNSRSEMNVSTLELGDSALYLCASSLRTAKDSPLHFGNGTRLTVT.

This clone has just a few counts. The chain employs TRBV18 and TRBJ2-5; D is uncertain. The CDR3 contains 13 residues. In germline, CDR1 is KGHSH, CDR2 LQKENI. Trimming took off 3 bases at V and 0 bases at J, with 5 bases between the two ends. The CDR3 loop reads CASSPGYQETQYF. The CDR3 DNA reads TGTGCCAGCTCACCGGGATACCAAGAGACCCAGTACTTC.

This chain connects TRBV6-2 or TRBV6-3 to TRBJ1-5, with TRBD1 identical over 7 bases. The junction had 4 bases not matched to a gene; V was cut back by 5 bases and J by 3 bases. From germline, CDR1 is MNHEY and CDR2 SVGEGT. The CDR3 is 14 amino acids. CDR3 coding DNA: TGTGCCAGCAGTCAAGGGACAGTCAATCAGCCCCAGCATTTT. Protein product: CASSQGTVNQPQHF.

V gene TRBV20-1 combines with J gene TRBJ2-2; weak D call: TRBD2 (5 bases). Trimming shortened V by 1 base and J by 8 bases, and 5 bases separated the two germline ends. The CDR3 is 11 amino acids. CDR1 DFQATT and CDR2 SNEGSKA come from the germline V gene (reference sequence). CDR3 in DNA: TGCAGTGCTAGAGGACTAGGGGAGCTGTTTTTT. It is translated as CSARGLGELFF.

This chain connects TRBV3-1 (or the pseudogene TRBV3-2) to TRBJ1-4; no firm D call. V shed 1 base and J shed 8 bases, with 20 bases lying between them. The CDR3 loop spans 17 amino acids. Germline-derived CDR1 and CDR2 are LGHDT and YNNKEL (reference sequence). DNA of the CDR3: TGTGCCAGCAGCCAAGGGGTCGACCGGGTCCGTGGAGAAAAACTGTTTTTT. This sequence encodes CASSQGVDRVRGEKLFF.

The rearrangement joins TRBV30 to TRBJ1-2, with TRBD1 identical over 8 bases. The junction had 4 bases not matched to a gene; V was cut back by 3 bases and J by 1 base. CDR1 is GTSNPN, CDR2 SVGIG, per germline (reference sequence). The CDR3 consists of 14 residues. The CDR3 coding sequence is TGTGCCTGGAGCAGGGGGCGGTATAACTATGGCTACACCTTC. Translated, it gives CAWSRGRYNYGYTF.

This chain connects TRBV6-5 to TRBJ1-4, with D possibly matching TRBD1 (5 bases). Trimming removed 2 bases from V and 2 bases from J, with 12 bases in between. Germline V gene lookup returns CDR1 MNHEY and CDR2 SVGAGI. The CDR3 sequence is 16 residues long. The CDR3 sequence is CASSYAVGRTNEKLFF. The CDR3, as DNA: TGTGCCAGCAGTTACGCGGTGGGACGGACTAATGAAAAACTGTTTTTT.

CDR3: CASSWGRLDTEAFF. In DNA, the CDR3 is TGCGCCAGCAGCTGGGGCAGGTTGGACACTGAAGCTTTCTTT. The rearrangement uses TRBV5-1 and TRBJ1-1, with D possibly matching TRBD1 (5 bases). This CDR3 is 14 amino acids long. V was shortened by 3 bases and J by 3 bases, with 12 bases between the two germline ends. Looked up from germline, CDR1 is SGHRS and CDR2 is YFSETQ.

V gene TRBV29-1 combines with J gene TRBJ1-2, with 10 bases lining up with TRBD1. Trimming removed 8 bases from V and 8 bases from J; junction bases left unmatched: 11. This CDR3 spans 13 amino acids. In germline, CDR1 is SQVTM, CDR2 ANQGSEA. Here the CDR3 DNA reads TGCAGCATCATCGGGACAGGGGACGGAGGCTACACCTTC. Protein sequence: CSIIGTGDGGYTF.

About this clone: Other nucleotide sequences in the sample specify the same CDR3. The chain employs TRBV3-1 (or the pseudogene TRBV3-2) and TRBJ1-2; D unclear. The CDR3 has 13 residues. Germline V lookup: CDR1 LGHDT, CDR2 YNNKEL (reference sequence). V shed 1 base and J shed 0 bases, with 3 bases lying between them. The CDR3 sequence is CASSQVPNYGYTF. The CDR3 DNA reads TGTGCCAGCAGCCAAGTTCCTAACTATGGCTACACCTTC.

The V gene is TRBV7-9, the J gene TRBJ2-2; 7 bases agree with TRBD1. From germline, CDR1 is SEHNR and CDR2 FQNEAQ (reference sequence). The CDR3 is 15 residues long. With 5 bases clipped from V and 0 bases from J, the junction kept 3 bases outside the gene matches. The CDR3 bases are TGTGCCAGCAGCGTCGGGACAGCGAACACCGGGGAGCTGTTTTTT. Amino acid sequence: CASSVGTANTGELFF.

This chain joins TRBV28 and TRBJ2-3; D unclear. The germline gives CDR1 MDHEN, CDR2 SYDVKM. Trimming removed 1 base at V and 2 bases at J, with 7 bases between. The CDR3 is 14 residues long. The CDR3 here is CASSLSGNTDTQYF. CDR3 sequence (DNA): TGTGCCAGCAGTTTATCGGGCAACACAGATACGCAGTATTTT.

J is TRBJ2-5 and V is TRBV19; D might be TRBD2 (6 bases). CDR3 length: 12 amino acids. Per the germline V gene, CDR1 is LNHDA and CDR2 is SQIVND (reference sequence). The germline V and J ends were trimmed by 9 bases and 4 bases, with 12 bases remaining between them. The CDR3 DNA follows: TGTGCCAGCGGGGGATTATTAGAGACCCAGTACTTC. Its protein is CASGGLLETQYF.

This clone was recorded a few times. V usage is TRBV5-6 and J usage is TRBJ2-7; D possibly matches TRBD1 or TRBD2 (5 bases each). V was pared by 4 bases and J by 4 bases, with 24 bases between. Germline CDR1 and CDR2: SGHDT and YYEEEE. This CDR3 is 17 amino acids long. CDR3 loop: CASSGGRWSDYSYEQYF. The CDR3 region has the DNA TGTGCCAGCAGCGGGGGAAGATGGAGCGACTATTCGTACGAGCAGTACTTC.

This rearrangement joins TRBV7-8 to TRBJ1-4; D unresolved. The CDR3 runs 14 residues. Germline CDR1 SGHVS, CDR2 FQNEAQ. The V end lost 6 bases, the J end lost 0 bases, and 8 bases lay between the germline ends. CDR3 in amino acids: CASSRETTNEKLFF. In DNA, the CDR3 is TGTGCCAGCAGTCGCGAGACAACTAATGAAAAACTGTTTTTT.

The rearrangement links TRBV9 to TRBJ1-6; D possibly corresponds to TRBD1 (6 bases). Germline CDR1 SGDLS, CDR2 YYNGEE. The V gene lost 0 bases and the J gene lost 11 bases, with 9 bases spanning the gap. This CDR3 contains 13 residues. CDR3 loop: CASSVDQGPPLHF. The CDR3 DNA reads TGTGCCAGCAGCGTAGACCAGGGGCCACCCCTCCACTTT.

The J gene is TRBJ2-6, the V gene TRBV15; the D is unclear. V lost 1 base, J lost 2 bases, and 0 bases lay in between. The CDR3 totals 13 residues. Germline CDR1 and CDR2: LNHNV and YYDKDF (reference sequence). CDR3 sequence: CATSRAGANVLTF. CDR3 sequence (DNA): TGTGCCACCAGCAGAGCTGGGGCCAACGTCCTGACTTTC.